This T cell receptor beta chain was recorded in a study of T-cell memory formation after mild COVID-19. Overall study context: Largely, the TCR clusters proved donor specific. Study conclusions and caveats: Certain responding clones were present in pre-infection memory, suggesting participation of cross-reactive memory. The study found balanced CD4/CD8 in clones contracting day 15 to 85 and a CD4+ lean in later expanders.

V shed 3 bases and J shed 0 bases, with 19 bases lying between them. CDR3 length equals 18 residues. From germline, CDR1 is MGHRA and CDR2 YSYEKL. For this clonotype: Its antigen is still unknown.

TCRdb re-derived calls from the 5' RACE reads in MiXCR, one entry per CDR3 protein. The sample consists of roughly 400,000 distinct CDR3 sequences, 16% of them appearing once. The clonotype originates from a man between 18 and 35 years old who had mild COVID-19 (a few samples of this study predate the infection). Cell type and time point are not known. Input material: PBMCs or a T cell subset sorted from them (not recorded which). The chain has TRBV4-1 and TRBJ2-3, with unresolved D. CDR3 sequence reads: CASSHATGLHLSTDTQYF. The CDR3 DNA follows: TGCGCCAGCAGCCATGCCACCGGGCTCCACCTTAGCACAGATACGCAGTATTTT.